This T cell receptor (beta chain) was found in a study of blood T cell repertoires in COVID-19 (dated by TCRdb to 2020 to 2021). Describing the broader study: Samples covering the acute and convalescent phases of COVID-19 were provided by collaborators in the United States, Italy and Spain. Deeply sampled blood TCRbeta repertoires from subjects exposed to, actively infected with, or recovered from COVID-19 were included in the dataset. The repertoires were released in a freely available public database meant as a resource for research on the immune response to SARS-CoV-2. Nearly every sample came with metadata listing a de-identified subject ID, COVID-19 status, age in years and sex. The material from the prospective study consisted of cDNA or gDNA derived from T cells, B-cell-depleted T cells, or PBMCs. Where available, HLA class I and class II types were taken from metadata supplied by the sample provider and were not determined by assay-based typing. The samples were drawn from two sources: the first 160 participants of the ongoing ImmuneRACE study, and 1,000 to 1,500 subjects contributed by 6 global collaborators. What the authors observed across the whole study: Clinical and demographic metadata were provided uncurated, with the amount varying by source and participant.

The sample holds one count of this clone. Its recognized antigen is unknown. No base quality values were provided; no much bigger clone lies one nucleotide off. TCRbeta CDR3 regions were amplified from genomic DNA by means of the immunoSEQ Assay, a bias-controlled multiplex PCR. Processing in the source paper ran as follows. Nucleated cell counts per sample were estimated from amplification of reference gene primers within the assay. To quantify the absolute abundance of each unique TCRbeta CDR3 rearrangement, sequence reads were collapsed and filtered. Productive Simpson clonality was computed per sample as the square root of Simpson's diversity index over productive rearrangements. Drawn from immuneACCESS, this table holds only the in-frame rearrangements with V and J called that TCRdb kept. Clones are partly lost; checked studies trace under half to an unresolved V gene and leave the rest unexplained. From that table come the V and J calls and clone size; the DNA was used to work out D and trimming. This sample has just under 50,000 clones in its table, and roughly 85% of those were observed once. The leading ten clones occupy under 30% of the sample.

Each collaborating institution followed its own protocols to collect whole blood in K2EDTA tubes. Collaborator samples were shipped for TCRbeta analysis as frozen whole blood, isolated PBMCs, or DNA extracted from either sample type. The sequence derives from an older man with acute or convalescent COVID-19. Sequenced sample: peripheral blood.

This receptor carries the CDR3 CASSYRLAGDEQYF. The sequenced DNA: TGTGCCAGCAGTTACCGACTAGCGGGGGACGAGCAGTACTTC. The receptor chain draws on TRBV6-5 and TRBJ2-7, with TRBD2 matching 12 junction bases. Trimmed from V: 2 bases; trimmed from J: 5 bases; junction bases lacking a gene match: 1. Counted from cysteine to phenylalanine, this CDR3 has 14 amino acids. The entry retains the CDR3 DNA only, 42 bases that are in frame from base 1. CDR1 MNHEY and CDR2 SVGAGI are derived from the germline V gene.